What follows are 9 T cell receptor beta chains derived from one specimen sequenced in a study of blood T cell repertoires in COVID-19. Repertoires were generated with immunoSEQ multiplex PCR, while TCRdb's copy carries only in-frame clones and drops some. Here the sample spans about 120,000 clones, 75% to 95% being singletons. The sample comprised peripheral blood. Receptors originate from a human donor with active COVID-19. The donor label of this sample is uncertain.

This chain joins TRBV2 and TRBJ2-1, with 11 bases lining up with TRBD1. Germline CDR1 reads SNHLY; CDR2 reads FYNNEI. V dropped 10 bases and J dropped 7; count of bases not matched to a gene: 9. This CDR3 spans 14 amino acids. The CDR3 sequence: CATLGQGAGNEQFF. The CDR3, as DNA: TGTGCCACCCTTGGACAGGGGGCAGGGAATGAGCAGTTCTTC.

The chain links TRBV6-5 to TRBJ1-3, with 8 nucleotides matching TRBD1. This CDR3 is 15 amino acids long. From germline, CDR1 is MNHEY and CDR2 SVGAGI. V lost 5 bases and J lost 0; bases outside the gene matches: 3. CDR3 sequence: CASSLGQGSGNTIYF. CDR3 nucleotide sequence: TGTGCCAGCAGTCTCGGACAGGGCTCTGGAAACACCATATATTTT.

The V and J genes are TRBV5-4 and TRBJ2-7; the D gene is possibly TRBD1 (6 bases). CDR3 size: 13 residues. V was pared by 1 base and J by 5 bases, with 10 bases between. Germline V gives CDR1 SGHNT, CDR2 YYREEE (reference sequence). CDR3 region: CASSLQGPNEQYF. The CDR3 coding sequence is TGTGCCAGCAGCTTGCAGGGGCCCAACGAGCAGTACTTC.

The rearrangement links TRBV2 to TRBJ1-2; 7 bases agree with TRBD1. Germline V gives CDR1 SNHLY, CDR2 FYNNEI. V trimming: 5 bases; J trimming: 8 bases; junction bases outside the gene matches: 11. The CDR3 is made up of 14 amino acids. CDR3 in amino acids: CASSQRDSHSGYTF. CDR3 nucleotide sequence: TGTGCCAGCAGTCAACGGGACAGCCATTCCGGCTACACCTTC.

The chain combines TRBV11-2 with TRBJ1-5; unclear D gene. Trimming cost V 5 bases and J 1 base, with 6 bases left between them. The CDR3 has 13 residues. Looked up from germline, CDR1 is SGHAT and CDR2 is FQNNGV. The CDR3 coding sequence is TGTGCCAGCAGCAGAGAGAGCAATCAGCCCCAGCATTTT. Amino acid sequence: CASSRESNQPQHF.

The rearrangement joins TRBV28 to TRBJ2-1; the match to TRBD2 covers 9 bases. Germline V gene lookup returns CDR1 MDHEN and CDR2 SYDVKM. The CDR3 loop spans 15 amino acids. V shed 3 bases and J 8 bases; nucleotides not matched to a gene: 8. CDR3 DNA sequence: TGTGCCAGCAGTTTCTTTGCGGGGGGGGATGATGAGCAGTTCTTC. Translating gives CASSFFAGGDDEQFF. The whole variable domain, remainder taken from reference TRBV28 and TRBJ2-1, is DVKVTQSSRYLVKRTGEKVFLECVQDMDHENMFWYRQDPGLGLRLIYFSYDVKMKEKGDIPEGYSVSREKKERFSLILESASTNQTSMYLCASSFFAGGDDEQFFGPGTRLTVL.

V and J are TRBV19 and TRBJ2-1, with TRBD1 as a possible D gene (6 bases). CDR1 is LNHDA, CDR2 SQIVND, per germline (reference sequence). The CDR3 runs 15 residues. Trimming shortened V by 2 bases and J by 8 bases, and 16 bases separated the two germline ends. CDR3 bases: TGTGCCAGTAGTATACTGGGGGCGGTAGTCGATGAGCAGTTCTTC. It translates to CASSILGAVVDEQFF.

In this sample, this clone turned up once. J is TRBJ2-7 and V is TRBV5-1; TRBD1 matches at 8 bases. Germline V gene data show CDR1 as SGHRS and CDR2 as YFSETQ. The CDR3 sequence is 12 residues long. Losses at the gene ends were 5 bases for V and 11 bases for J; bases not matched to a gene: 9. The CDR3 protein is CASSSDRGDKYF. The CDR3 region has the DNA TGCGCCAGCAGTTCTGACAGGGGAGATAAGTACTTC.

The genes are TRBV29-1 and TRBJ2-7, with 7 bases aligning to TRBD2. This CDR3 comprises 13 residues. J was trimmed by 0 bases and V by 4 bases; bases with no gene match: 3. Per germline, CDR1 SQVTM and CDR2 ANQGSEA. Here the CDR3 DNA reads TGCAGCGTTGCTGGGGACTACTCCTACGAGCAGTACTTC. This translates into CSVAGDYSYEQYF.